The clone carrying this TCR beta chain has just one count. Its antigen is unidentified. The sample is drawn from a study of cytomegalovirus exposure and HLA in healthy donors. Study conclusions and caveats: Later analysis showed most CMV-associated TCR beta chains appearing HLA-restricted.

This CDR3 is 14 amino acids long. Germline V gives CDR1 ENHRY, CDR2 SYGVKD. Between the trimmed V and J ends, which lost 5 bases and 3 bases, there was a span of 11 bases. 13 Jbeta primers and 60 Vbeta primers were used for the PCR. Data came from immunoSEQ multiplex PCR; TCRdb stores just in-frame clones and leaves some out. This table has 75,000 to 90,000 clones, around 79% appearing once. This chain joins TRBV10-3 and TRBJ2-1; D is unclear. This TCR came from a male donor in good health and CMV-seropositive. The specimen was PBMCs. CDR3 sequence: CAISNAGFYNEQFF. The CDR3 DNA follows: TGTGCCATCAGTAACGCCGGGTTCTACAATGAGCAGTTCTTC.